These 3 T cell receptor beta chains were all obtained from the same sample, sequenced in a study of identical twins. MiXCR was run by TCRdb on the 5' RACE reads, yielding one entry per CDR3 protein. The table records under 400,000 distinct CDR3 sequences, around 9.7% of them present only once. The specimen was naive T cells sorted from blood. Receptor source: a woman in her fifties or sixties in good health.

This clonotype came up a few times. The CDR3 DNA reads TGTGCCAGCAGTTCCCCAACCGGGGTTAGCTCCTACAATGAGCAGTTCTTC. The encoded protein is CASSSPTGVSSYNEQFF. The V gene is TRBV6-6, the J gene TRBJ2-1; D might be TRBD2 (5 bases). V lost 4 bases, J lost 0 bases, and 16 bases lay in between. The CDR3 is 17 residues long. Germline V gives CDR1 MNHNY, CDR2 SVGAGI (reference sequence).

Written as DNA, the CDR3 is TGCAGTGCTCGTCCGATAAGACAGGGCGGCTACACCTTC. This encodes CSARPIRQGGYTF. The chain joins TRBV20-1 to TRBJ1-2; TRBD1 aligns across 7 bases. This CDR3 is 13 amino acids long. The ends lost 5 bases at V and 8 bases at J; junction bases unmatched: 11. CDR1 is DFQATT and CDR2 is SNEGSKA in the germline V gene (reference sequence).

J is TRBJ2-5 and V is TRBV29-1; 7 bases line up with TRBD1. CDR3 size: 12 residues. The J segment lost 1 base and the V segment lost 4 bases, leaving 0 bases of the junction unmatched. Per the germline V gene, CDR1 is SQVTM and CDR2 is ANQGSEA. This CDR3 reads CSVGQGQETQYF. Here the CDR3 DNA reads TGCAGCGTTGGACAGGGCCAAGAGACCCAGTACTTC.